This is a list of T cell receptor beta chains from one sample in a study of cytomegalovirus exposure and HLA in healthy donors. Clones were sequenced by immunoSEQ multiplex PCR, and TCRdb holds only the in-frame ones, with some missing. This sample has around 120,000 clones, with 55% to 75% found just once. Sequencing used PBMCs. The receptors here all came from a man in his thirties or forties in good health and CMV-seropositive. Each CDR3 is given with its conserved first and last residue. D genes are given only for firm matches. Expanded clones are given a class, and other clones once, few, many or no size at all.

d_gene | abundance | j_gene | v_gene | CDR3nt | CDR3aa
NA | few | TRBJ1-2 | TRBV6-5 | TGTGCCAGCAGTTACTCCCTGGGCAGCCAAAACTATGGCTACACCTTC | CASSYSLGSQNYGYTF
NA | NA | TRBJ1-3 | TRBV4-3 | TGCGCCAGCAGCCGTTACGGGGGGGGCTCTGGAAACACCATATATTTT | CASSRYGGGSGNTIYF
NA | few | TRBJ1-5 | TRBV19 | TGTGCCAGTAGTATTAAGAGGACAAACCAGCCCCAGCATTTT | CASSIKRTNQPQHF
TRBD1 | NA | TRBJ1-2 | TRBV4-3 | TGCGCCAGCAGCCAAGGACTTTCAGGGGCAGGGGGTGGCTACACCTTC | CASSQGLSGAGGGYTF
TRBD1 | NA | TRBJ1-1 | TRBV5-5 | TGTGCCAGCAGCTTGGTAACAGGGGGGGTAACCGAAGCTTTCTTT | CASSLVTGGVTEAFF
TRBD2 | few | TRBJ2-3 | TRBV28 | TGTGCCAGCAGTGCTGCGGGACTAGAGCGGGATACGCAGTATTTT | CASSAAGLERDTQYF
TRBD2 | NA | TRBJ2-1 | TRBV4-1 | TGCGCCAGCAGCCAAGATGTGGGGGGGGCCTACAATGAGCAGTTCTTC | CASSQDVGGAYNEQFF
TRBD2 | NA | TRBJ2-5 | TRBV7-8 | TGTGCCAGCAGCCCCCTGAGACTAGCGGTTTTTGAGGAGACCCAGTACTTC | CASSPLRLAVFEETQYF
TRBD2 | NA | TRBJ2-5 | TRBV6-5 | TGTGCCAGCAGTCTCAGCGGGAGTCAAGAGACCCAGTACTTC | CASSLSGSQETQYF
TRBD1 | NA | TRBJ1-2 | TRBV27 | TGTGCCAGCAGTTTAAGGACAGGTGGGGGCTACACCTTC | CASSLRTGGGYTF
TRBD2 | NA | TRBJ2-1 | TRBV5-1 | TGCGCCAGCAGCCCCAGCGGGAGATCGGACAATGAGCAGTTCTTC | CASSPSGRSDNEQFF
NA | once | TRBJ2-7 | TRBV7-6 | TGTGCCAGCAGCAATACTTACGAGCAGTACTTC | CASSNTYEQYF
NA | NA | TRBJ1-1 | TRBV4-3 | TGCGCCAGCAGCCAATTGGGGGCAAGTGAAGCTTTCTTT | CASSQLGASEAFF
TRBD2 | NA | TRBJ2-7 | TRBV4-2 | TGTGCCAGCAGCCAAGTGGCTAGCGGGAGCCGCGAGCAGTACTTC | CASSQVASGSREQYF
TRBD1 | NA | TRBJ2-7 | TRBV28 | TGTGCCAGCAGTTTTTCAGGGGGCTCGGAAGAGCAGTACTTC | CASSFSGGSEEQYF
TRBD1 | NA | TRBJ2-7 | TRBV7-9 | TGTGCCAGCAGCTTTCTGACAGGGGGCGTCTACGAGCAGTACTTC | CASSFLTGGVYEQYF
TRBD2 | NA | TRBJ2-1 | TRBV5-1 | TGCGCCAGCAGCTTGGGACTAGCGGGAGTCTACAATGAGCAGTTCTTC | CASSLGLAGVYNEQFF
NA | NA | TRBJ2-1 | TRBV19 | TGTGCCAGTAGTAGTCTCGGGTCCTACAATGAGCAGTTCTTC | CASSSLGSYNEQFF
NA | NA | TRBJ2-1 | TRBV21-1 | TGTGCCAGCAGCAAAGGGGGCAGGGGGCGCAGGGAGGACCATTGGTCGATCTTC | CASSKGGRGRREDHWSIF
NA | NA | TRBJ2-7 | TRBV30 | TGTGCCTGGAGTCGCGGAATTTTCTCCTACGAGCAGTACTTC | CAWSRGIFSYEQYF
NA | NA | TRBJ2-3 | TRBV19 | TGTGCCAGTAGTGTAACCCACGGGATTCAGGCAGATACGCAGTATTTT | CASSVTHGIQADTQYF
TRBD1 | NA | TRBJ1-2 | TRBV10-3 | TGTGCCATCAGACCGGGACAGGTTGATGGCTACACCTTC | CAIRPGQVDGYTF
TRBD1 | NA | TRBJ2-7 | TRBV27 | TGTGCCAGCAGTTTATCTAGACAGGGGGCCTACGAGCAGTACTTC | CASSLSRQGAYEQYF
NA | few | TRBJ2-7 | TRBV30 | TGTGCCTGGAGTGTCGCGGGGAGCGAGCAGTACTTC | CAWSVAGSEQYF
NA | NA | TRBJ2-4 | TRBV15 | TGTGCCACCAGCAGAGACGCGCGGGCGGGACAGCCTCTCACCAAAAACATTCAGTACTTC | CATSRDARAGQPLTKNIQYF
NA | few | TRBJ1-1 | TRBV5-1 | TGCGCCAGCAGCTTGGGTATTCTGAACACTGAAGCTTTCTTT | CASSLGILNTEAFF
NA | NA | TRBJ2-1 | TRBV25-1 | TGTGCCAGCAGTCCTGGATCGGCCAGGGCGTTTTACAATGAGCAGTTCTTC | CASSPGSARAFYNEQFF
NA | NA | TRBJ2-2 | TRBV19 | TGTGCCAGTAGTATAGACGAAGGGGCCCTCGGGGAGCTGTTTTTT | CASSIDEGALGELFF
NA | NA | TRBJ1-4 | TRBV30 | TGTGCCTGGAGTGTATCCGGGTTTGAAAAACTGTTTTTT | CAWSVSGFEKLFF
NA | NA | TRBJ1-6 | TRBV6-5 | TGTGCCAGCAGTTACCAGGCCGACCTTAGGTCACCCCTCCACTTT | CASSYQADLRSPLHF
TRBD2 | NA | TRBJ2-1 | TRBV5-1 | TGCGCCAGCAGCTTGGCCACTAGCGCTAGCTCCTACAATGAGCAGTTCTTC | CASSLATSASSYNEQFF
NA | once | TRBJ2-7 | TRBV28 | TGTGCCAGCAGTTTCGCAGTTTTGGGGGCAGCCTACGAGCAGTACTTC | CASSFAVLGAAYEQYF
TRBD2 | NA | TRBJ2-1 | TRBV7-7 | TGTGCTAGCAGCAGGAGACTAGCGGGATTTCATGAGCAGTTCTTC | CASSRRLAGFHEQFF
TRBD2 | NA | TRBJ2-1 | TRBV7-9 | TGTGCCAGCAGCCAGCCCTCGCCTAGCGGATTCTACAATGAGCAGTTCTTC | CASSQPSPSGFYNEQFF
NA | NA | TRBJ2-1 | TRBV19 | TGTGCCAGTAGTTTCGCATTGGGGGGCAATGAGCAGTTCTTC | CASSFALGGNEQFF
TRBD1 | NA | TRBJ2-7 | TRBV28 | TGTGCCAGCACCGAACTGGGACAGACCTACGAGCAGTACTTC | CASTELGQTYEQYF
NA | few | TRBJ2-7 | TRBV11-2 | TGTGCCAGCAGCTTAGATGGCGGTCCATGGTCCTACGAGCAGTACTTC | CASSLDGGPWSYEQYF
NA | once | TRBJ1-1 | TRBV19 | TGTGCCAGTACCTCTATTGTGAGGGGCAGGGGTGAAGCTTTCTTT | CASTSIVRGRGEAFF
TRBD2 | NA | TRBJ2-1 | TRBV28 | TGTGCCAGCAGTTTAAACAAGCCCCGAGCGGGAGGGCCCAATGAGCAGTTCTTC | CASSLNKPRAGGPNEQFF
TRBD1 | NA | TRBJ2-7 | TRBV30 | TGTGCCTGGAGTTACGGGACAGGGTGGGGTGAGCAGTACTTC | CAWSYGTGWGEQYF
NA | NA | TRBJ2-1 | TRBV28 | TGTGCCAGCAGTTTATTCGATGAGCAGTTCTTC | CASSLFDEQFF
TRBD2 | NA | TRBJ2-7 | TRBV7-3 | TGTGCCAGCAGCCTTAGCGGGAGCGAGCAGTACTTC | CASSLSGSEQYF
NA | few | TRBJ2-7 | TRBV5-1 | TGCGCCAGCAGCTTGTACGGGAACCCCTACGAGCAGTACTTC | CASSLYGNPYEQYF